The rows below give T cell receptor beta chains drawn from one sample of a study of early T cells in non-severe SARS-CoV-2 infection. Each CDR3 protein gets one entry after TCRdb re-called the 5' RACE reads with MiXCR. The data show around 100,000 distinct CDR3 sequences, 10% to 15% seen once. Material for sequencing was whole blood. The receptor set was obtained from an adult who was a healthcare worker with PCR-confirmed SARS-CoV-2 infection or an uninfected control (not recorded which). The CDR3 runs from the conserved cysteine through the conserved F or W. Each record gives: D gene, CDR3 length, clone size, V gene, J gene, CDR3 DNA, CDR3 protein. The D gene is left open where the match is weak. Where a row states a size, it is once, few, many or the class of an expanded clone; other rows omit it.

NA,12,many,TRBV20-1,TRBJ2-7,TGCAGTGCTAGAGACCTGTCCCAAGAGCAGTACTTC,CSARDLSQEQYF
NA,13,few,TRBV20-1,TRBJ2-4,TGCAGTGCCGTGGGCCAGGGCGGAAACATTCAGTACTTC,CSAVGQGGNIQYF
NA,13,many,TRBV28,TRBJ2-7,TGTGCCGGCTCCCGTGGGGGCAGGTACGAGCAGTACTTC,CAGSRGGRYEQYF
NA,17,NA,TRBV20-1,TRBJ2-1,TGCAGTGCTAGTCCAGGGGCCCTAGAGAGCTCCTACAATGAGCAGTTCTTC,CSASPGALESSYNEQFF
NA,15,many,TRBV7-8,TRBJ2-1,TGTGCCAGCAGCTCACGGGGCTCTCCCTACAATGAGCAGTTCTTC,CASSSRGSPYNEQFF
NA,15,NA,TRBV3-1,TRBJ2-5,TGTGCCAGCAGCCAGGGAATAGCCAACCAAGAGACCCAGTACTTC,CASSQGIANQETQYF
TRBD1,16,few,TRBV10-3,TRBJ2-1,TGTGCCATCAGTGGCACAGGGGGCTATTCCTACAATGAGCAGTTCTTC,CAISGTGGYSYNEQFF
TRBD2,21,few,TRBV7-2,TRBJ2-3,TGTGCCAGCAGCGTAATCTTTACCGGGACTAGCTTTTCTGGAGGCACAGATACGCAGTATTTT,CASSVIFTGTSFSGGTDTQYF
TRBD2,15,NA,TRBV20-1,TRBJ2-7,TGCAGTGCTAGAGAGCCACTAGCGGGCCTTTACGAGCAGTACTTC,CSAREPLAGLYEQYF
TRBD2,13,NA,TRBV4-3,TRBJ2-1,TGCGCCAGCAGCTCCGGACTAGCCGCCGAGCAGTTCTTC,CASSSGLAAEQFF
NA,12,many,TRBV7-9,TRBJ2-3,TGTGCCAGCAGCTTGAGTAGGAATACGCAGTATTTT,CASSLSRNTQYF
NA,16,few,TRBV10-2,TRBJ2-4,TGCGCCAGCAGTGGGTGGGGAGCGGGTGGGGAAAACATTCAGTACTTC,CASSGWGAGGENIQYF
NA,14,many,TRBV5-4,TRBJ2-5,TGTGCCAGCAGGTCCCCGGGGCAGGGGGAGACCCAGTACTTC,CASRSPGQGETQYF
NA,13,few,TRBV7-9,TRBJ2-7,TGTGCCAGCAGCTTAGGAATACTCTACGAGCAGTACTTC,CASSLGILYEQYF
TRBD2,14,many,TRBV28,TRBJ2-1,TGTGCCAGCGCGGGAGCGGGGGATTACAATGAGCAGTTCTTC,CASAGAGDYNEQFF
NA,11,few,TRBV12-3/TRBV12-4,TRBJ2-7,TGTGCCAGCAGCCTAGTTGAAGAGCAGTACTTC,CASSLVEEQYF
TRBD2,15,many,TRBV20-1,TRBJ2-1,TGCAGTGCTAGAGACCTAACTAGCGGGAGAAATGAGCAGTTCTTC,CSARDLTSGRNEQFF
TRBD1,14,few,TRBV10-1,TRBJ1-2,TGCGCCAGCCGCGAAGACAGGGCCAACTATGGCTACACCTTC,CASREDRANYGYTF
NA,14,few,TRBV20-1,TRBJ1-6,TGCAGTGCTAGGGGACCCCGGTCGAATTCACCCCTCCACTTT,CSARGPRSNSPLHF
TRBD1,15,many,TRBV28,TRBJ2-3,TGTGCCAGCAGTTCGGGACAGGGTAGCACAGATACGCAGTATTTT,CASSSGQGSTDTQYF